Shown below are 4 T cell receptor beta chains from a single sample sequenced in a study of shared clonotypes between healthy human individuals. The table came from immunoSEQ multiplex PCR; TCRdb's copy has only in-frame clones and leaves some out. This repertoire shows 2 million to 3 million clones, approximately 94% found once; its top ten account for approximately 0.37%. What was sequenced was naive CD4+ T cells from PBMCs. As to subset: CD45RA+ positively selected. Receptors originate from a man aged 18-30 years in good health. Some clones in this sample may be carry-over from other donors' samples.

This chain joins TRBV9 and TRBJ2-1; 7 nucleotides agree with TRBD1. Germline CDR1 reads SGDLS; CDR2 reads YYNGEE. The CDR3 is made up of 13 amino acids. With 3 bases clipped from V and 9 bases from J, the junction kept 6 bases outside the gene matches. This CDR3 reads CASSARQGTEQFF. The CDR3 DNA reads TGTGCCAGCAGCGCCCGACAGGGAACTGAGCAGTTCTTC.

With regard to this clone: The same CDR3 also results from other DNA sequences found in this sample. J is TRBJ2-1 and V is TRBV11-3; the D gene is possibly TRBD2 (6 bases). Germline CDR1 is SGHNT and CDR2 is YENEEA. V was shortened by 1 base and J by 0 bases, with 7 bases between the two germline ends. The CDR3 runs to 15 residues. The CDR3 loop reads CASSLAGVSYNEQFF. In nucleotides, the CDR3 is TGTGCCAGCAGCTTAGCGGGAGTCTCCTACAATGAGCAGTTCTTC.

The chain employs TRBV7-6 and TRBJ2-5; TRBD2 aligns across 11 bases. Germline V gene lookup returns CDR1 SGHVS and CDR2 FNYEAQ. After removal of 5 bases from V and 2 bases from J, the junction contained 7 bases not matched to a gene. The CDR3 length is 16 residues. Here the CDR3 reads CASSKGLAGTQETQYF. CDR3 nucleotides: TGTGCCAGCAGCAAAGGACTAGCGGGTACTCAAGAGACCCAGTACTTC.

The chain couples TRBV9 to TRBJ2-7, with 8 positions matching TRBD2. The CDR3 contains 15 residues. Germline-derived CDR1 and CDR2 are SGDLS and YYNGEE. V shed 0 bases and J 5 bases; nucleotides not matched to a gene: 7. The CDR3 loop is CASSVGREGLHEQYF. The CDR3 DNA sequence: TGTGCCAGCAGCGTAGGACGGGAGGGCCTCCACGAGCAGTACTTC.